A selection of T cell receptor beta chains follows, all from one sample in a study of blood T cell repertoires in COVID-19. The table came from immunoSEQ multiplex PCR; TCRdb's copy has only in-frame clones and leaves some out. The sample carries around 150,000 clones, almost 85% recorded once. The sequenced material came from PBMCs or T cells enriched from blood (not recorded which). All receptors derive from a man between 45 and 60 years old who had recovered from COVID-19. Both conserved end residues are part of each CDR3. The order of the fields is clone size, J gene, D gene, V gene, CDR3 protein, CDR3 DNA. The D gene is left open where the match is weak. Clone sizes are given selectively: once, few, many, or a class where the clone is expanded.

abundance: NA; j_gene: TRBJ2-3; d_gene: NA; v_gene: TRBV6-5; CDR3aa: CASSYSTDLTDTQYF; CDR3nt: TGTGCCAGCAGTTACTCGACAGACCTCACAGATACGCAGTATTTT
abundance: NA; j_gene: TRBJ2-1; d_gene: NA; v_gene: TRBV29-1; CDR3aa: CSVEGHRGGNEQFF; CDR3nt: TGCAGCGTTGAAGGACATAGGGGGGGCAATGAGCAGTTCTTC
abundance: NA; j_gene: TRBJ1-5; d_gene: NA; v_gene: TRBV4-1; CDR3aa: CASSQAAGGRQPQHF; CDR3nt: TGCGCCAGCAGCCAAGCGGCGGGGGGGCGTCAGCCCCAGCATTTT
abundance: NA; j_gene: TRBJ1-5; d_gene: NA; v_gene: TRBV9; CDR3aa: CASSVDPVDNQPQHF; CDR3nt: TGTGCCAGCAGCGTAGACCCGGTCGACAATCAGCCCCAGCATTTT
abundance: NA; j_gene: TRBJ2-5; d_gene: NA; v_gene: TRBV7-2; CDR3aa: CASSSPATGTQYF; CDR3nt: TGTGCCAGCAGCTCCCCTGCTACCGGGACCCAGTACTTC
abundance: NA; j_gene: TRBJ1-2; d_gene: NA; v_gene: TRBV4-1; CDR3aa: CASSQESTDYGYTF; CDR3nt: TGCGCCAGCAGCCAAGAGTCCACGGACTATGGCTACACCTTC
abundance: NA; j_gene: TRBJ2-2; d_gene: NA; v_gene: TRBV21-1; CDR3aa: CASWGDRSNTGELFF; CDR3nt: TGTGCCAGCTGGGGGGACAGGAGCAACACCGGGGAGCTGTTTTTT
abundance: NA; j_gene: TRBJ1-2; d_gene: TRBD1; v_gene: TRBV4-1; CDR3aa: CASSQEQGAMSYGYTF; CDR3nt: TGCGCCAGCAGCCAAGAACAGGGGGCTATGAGCTATGGCTACACCTTC
abundance: NA; j_gene: TRBJ2-4; d_gene: NA; v_gene: TRBV11-2; CDR3aa: CASSFGTGGPFKNIQYF; CDR3nt: TGTGCCAGCAGCTTCGGTACGGGGGGCCCTTTCAAAAACATTCAGTACTTC
abundance: NA; j_gene: TRBJ2-5; d_gene: NA; v_gene: TRBV13; CDR3aa: CASSIYSRGRKETQYF; CDR3nt: TGTGCCAGCAGCATATATTCTCGCGGTCGAAAAGAGACCCAGTACTTC
abundance: NA; j_gene: TRBJ1-2; d_gene: TRBD1; v_gene: TRBV27; CDR3aa: CASSLLGQTPDGYTF; CDR3nt: TGTGCCAGCAGTTTACTGGGACAGACCCCTGATGGCTACACCTTC
abundance: once; j_gene: TRBJ1-3; d_gene: TRBD1; v_gene: TRBV6-1; CDR3aa: CASSEGQSLSGNTIYF; CDR3nt: TGTGCCAGCAGTGAGGGACAGAGTCTTTCTGGAAACACCATATATTTT
abundance: NA; j_gene: TRBJ1-1; d_gene: NA; v_gene: TRBV28; CDR3aa: CASSLTARTEAFF; CDR3nt: TGTGCCAGCAGTTTAACGGCGAGGACTGAAGCTTTCTTT
abundance: NA; j_gene: TRBJ1-2; d_gene: TRBD1; v_gene: TRBV20-1; CDR3aa: CSASGTGDSYGYTF; CDR3nt: TGCAGTGCTAGTGGGACAGGGGATAGCTATGGCTACACCTTC
abundance: NA; j_gene: TRBJ1-1; d_gene: NA; v_gene: TRBV29-1; CDR3aa: CSAPESGNTEAFF; CDR3nt: TGCAGCGCTCCCGAGTCCGGGAACACTGAAGCTTTCTTT
abundance: many; j_gene: TRBJ1-4; d_gene: NA; v_gene: TRBV28; CDR3aa: CASSPHPQGTTNEKLFF; CDR3nt: TGTGCCAGCAGTCCCCATCCCCAGGGTACCACTAATGAAAAACTGTTTTTT
abundance: NA; j_gene: TRBJ1-1; d_gene: TRBD1; v_gene: TRBV18; CDR3aa: CASSRQGSNTEAFF; CDR3nt: TGTGCCAGCTCACGACAGGGTTCGAACACTGAAGCTTTCTTT
abundance: few; j_gene: TRBJ1-4; d_gene: NA; v_gene: TRBV12-2; CDR3aa: CASRLDRLNEKLFF; CDR3nt: TGTGCAAGTCGCCTAGACAGGCTAAACGAAAAACTGTTTTTT
abundance: once; j_gene: TRBJ1-1; d_gene: NA; v_gene: TRBV19; CDR3aa: CASSITAGLNTEAFF; CDR3nt: TGTGCCAGTAGTATAACGGCAGGGTTAAACACTGAAGCTTTCTTT
abundance: NA; j_gene: TRBJ2-7; d_gene: NA; v_gene: TRBV6-5; CDR3aa: CASSLEKEAAYEQYF; CDR3nt: TGTGCCAGCTCCCTGGAAAAGGAGGCTGCCTACGAGCAGTACTTC
abundance: NA; j_gene: TRBJ2-7; d_gene: NA; v_gene: TRBV21-1; CDR3aa: CASSKGRAETSGRAYEQYF; CDR3nt: TGTGCCAGCAGCAAAGGGCGGGCAGAAACTAGCGGGAGGGCCTACGAGCAGTACTTC
abundance: NA; j_gene: TRBJ1-4; d_gene: NA; v_gene: TRBV5-1; CDR3aa: CASSPWAATNEKLFF; CDR3nt: TGCGCCAGCAGCCCTTGGGCTGCAACTAATGAAAAACTGTTTTTT
abundance: NA; j_gene: TRBJ2-2; d_gene: NA; v_gene: TRBV11-3; CDR3aa: CASSTDRIGTGELFF; CDR3nt: TGTGCCAGCAGCACCGACAGAATCGGGACCGGGGAGCTGTTTTTT
abundance: NA; j_gene: TRBJ2-7; d_gene: TRBD2; v_gene: TRBV9; CDR3aa: CASSASGTSGRSSYEQYF; CDR3nt: TGTGCCAGCAGCGCCTCCGGGACTAGCGGGAGGAGCTCCTACGAGCAGTACTTC
abundance: NA; j_gene: TRBJ1-4; d_gene: TRBD1; v_gene: TRBV5-1; CDR3aa: CASSAGQGPSNEKLFF; CDR3nt: TGCGCCAGCAGCGCTGGACAGGGCCCCTCCAATGAAAAACTGTTTTTT
abundance: NA; j_gene: TRBJ2-7; d_gene: NA; v_gene: TRBV19; CDR3aa: CASSMRRSYEQYF; CDR3nt: TGTGCCAGTAGTATGAGGAGAAGCTACGAGCAGTACTTC
abundance: NA; j_gene: TRBJ2-1; d_gene: TRBD2; v_gene: TRBV5-1; CDR3aa: CASSFGLAGGNEQFF; CDR3nt: TGCGCCAGCAGCTTCGGACTAGCGGGCGGGAATGAGCAGTTCTTC
abundance: NA; j_gene: TRBJ2-1; d_gene: TRBD2; v_gene: TRBV5-1; CDR3aa: CASARASGGDEQFF; CDR3nt: TGCGCCAGCGCCCGGGCTAGCGGGGGGGATGAGCAGTTCTTC
abundance: NA; j_gene: TRBJ2-4; d_gene: TRBD2; v_gene: TRBV4-1; CDR3aa: CASSQDSWGGAKNIQYF; CDR3nt: TGCGCCAGCAGCCAAGATTCTTGGGGGGGGGCCAAAAACATTCAGTACTTC
abundance: NA; j_gene: TRBJ1-4; d_gene: NA; v_gene: TRBV30; CDR3aa: CAWSPEQGYFEKLFF; CDR3nt: TGTGCCTGGAGTCCGGAGCAGGGATATTTTGAAAAACTGTTTTTT
abundance: NA; j_gene: TRBJ2-1; d_gene: NA; v_gene: TRBV28; CDR3aa: CASSLWGQVYNEQFF; CDR3nt: TGTGCCAGCAGTTTATGGGGGCAGGTCTACAATGAGCAGTTCTTC
abundance: NA; j_gene: TRBJ2-5; d_gene: TRBD1; v_gene: TRBV13; CDR3aa: CASSPPGTGWETQYF; CDR3nt: TGTGCCAGCAGCCCTCCTGGGACAGGGTGGGAGACCCAGTACTTC
abundance: NA; j_gene: TRBJ1-1; d_gene: TRBD1; v_gene: TRBV25-1; CDR3aa: CASSYRGDTEAFF; CDR3nt: TGTGCCAGCAGCTACAGGGGGGACACTGAAGCTTTCTTT
abundance: NA; j_gene: TRBJ1-2; d_gene: TRBD1; v_gene: TRBV5-1; CDR3aa: CASSSDRGRVTYTF; CDR3nt: TGCGCCAGCAGCTCCGACAGGGGGAGAGTTACTTACACCTTC
abundance: NA; j_gene: TRBJ1-3; d_gene: NA; v_gene: TRBV9; CDR3aa: CASSVEGWGPSSGNTIYF; CDR3nt: TGTGCCAGCAGCGTAGAAGGATGGGGGCCGAGCTCTGGAAACACCATATATTTT
abundance: NA; j_gene: TRBJ2-3; d_gene: TRBD1; v_gene: TRBV19; CDR3aa: CASSTQGASTDTQYF; CDR3nt: TGTGCCAGTAGTACCCAGGGGGCGAGCACAGATACGCAGTATTTT
abundance: NA; j_gene: TRBJ2-2; d_gene: TRBD1; v_gene: TRBV10-1; CDR3aa: CASSEGQAGELFF; CDR3nt: TGCGCCAGCAGTGAGGGACAGGCCGGGGAGCTGTTTTTT
abundance: NA; j_gene: TRBJ1-3; d_gene: TRBD1; v_gene: TRBV10-3; CDR3aa: CAISESEDRGSGNTIYF; CDR3nt: TGTGCCATCAGTGAGTCTGAGGACAGGGGCTCTGGAAACACCATATATTTT
abundance: NA; j_gene: TRBJ2-1; d_gene: NA; v_gene: TRBV18; CDR3aa: CASSLPGQSHEQFF; CDR3nt: TGTGCCAGCTCACTACCGGGCCAGTCCCATGAGCAGTTCTTC
abundance: NA; j_gene: TRBJ2-7; d_gene: NA; v_gene: TRBV2; CDR3aa: CASSDEIRGSYEQYF; CDR3nt: TGTGCCAGCAGTGACGAGATTCGGGGCTCCTACGAGCAGTACTTC
abundance: NA; j_gene: TRBJ2-3; d_gene: TRBD1; v_gene: TRBV5-1; CDR3aa: CASSPIRQGVSTDTQYF; CDR3nt: TGCGCCAGCAGTCCAATTCGACAGGGGGTCAGCACAGATACGCAGTATTTT
abundance: NA; j_gene: TRBJ2-7; d_gene: TRBD2; v_gene: TRBV28; CDR3aa: CASSRGTSGGVTSYEQYF; CDR3nt: TGTGCCAGCAGCCGTGGGACTAGCGGGGGGGTGACCTCCTACGAGCAGTACTTC
abundance: NA; j_gene: TRBJ2-5; d_gene: TRBD2; v_gene: TRBV7-6; CDR3aa: CASSPDPSGRETQYF; CDR3nt: TGTGCCAGCAGCCCGGACCCTAGCGGGAGAGAGACCCAGTACTTC
abundance: NA; j_gene: TRBJ1-2; d_gene: NA; v_gene: TRBV5-1; CDR3aa: CASSLDERPDHGYTF; CDR3nt: TGCGCCAGCAGCTTGGATGAGCGACCCGACCATGGCTACACCTTC